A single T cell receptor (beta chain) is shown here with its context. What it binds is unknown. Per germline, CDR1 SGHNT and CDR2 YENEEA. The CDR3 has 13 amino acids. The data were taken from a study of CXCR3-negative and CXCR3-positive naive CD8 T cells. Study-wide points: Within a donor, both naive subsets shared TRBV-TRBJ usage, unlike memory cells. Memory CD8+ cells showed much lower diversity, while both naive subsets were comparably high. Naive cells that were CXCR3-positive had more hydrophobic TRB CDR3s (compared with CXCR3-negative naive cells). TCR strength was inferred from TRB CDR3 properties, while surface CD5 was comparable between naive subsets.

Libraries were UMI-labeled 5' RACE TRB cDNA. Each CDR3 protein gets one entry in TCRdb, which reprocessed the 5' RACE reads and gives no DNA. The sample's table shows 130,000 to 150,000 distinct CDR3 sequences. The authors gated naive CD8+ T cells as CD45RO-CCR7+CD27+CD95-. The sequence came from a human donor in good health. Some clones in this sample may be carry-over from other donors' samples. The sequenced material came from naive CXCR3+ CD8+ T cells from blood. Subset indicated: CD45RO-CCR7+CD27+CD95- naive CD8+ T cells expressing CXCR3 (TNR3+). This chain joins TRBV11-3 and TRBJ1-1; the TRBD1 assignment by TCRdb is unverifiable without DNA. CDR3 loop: CASRTGVNTEAFF.